These 16 T cell receptor beta chains share one sample of origin, sequenced in a study of response to subunit inactivated influenza vaccine. Using its own MiXCR run on the RT-PCR reads, TCRdb lists one record per CDR3 protein. The data hold about 540,000 distinct CDR3 sequences, with roughly 23% observed a single time. These sequences were also reported in another study, on T cells expressing NK-cell markers. That study adds: Synthesis of TCR beta cDNA relied on 5'RACE template switching carrying UMIs.

This specimen consisted of CD4+ T cells sorted from PBMCs, obtained 11 to 12 days after vaccination. These receptors came from a man between 45 and 60 years old who received an inactivated influenza vaccine.

The genes are TRBV21-1 and TRBJ2-5; TRBD2, the D gene given by the table, was not confirmed from the DNA. TRBV21-1 is flagged as a pseudogene. The CDR3 runs 17 residues. The CDR3 DNA reads as TGTGCCAGCAGCCTTAGAGGACTAGCGGGGGTCCAAGAGACCCAGTACTTC. Protein product: CASSLRGLAGVQETQYF.

The chain carries TRBV7-2 and TRBJ1-6; the D gene is possibly TRBD1 (5 bases). There are 15 residues in the CDR3. The V and J ends lost 1 base and 4 bases respectively, with 8 bases between them. CDR1 SGHTA and CDR2 FQGNSA come from the germline V gene. The CDR3 DNA reads as TGTGCCAGCAGCTTAGGGACATTATATAATTCACCCCTCCACTTT. The encoded protein is CASSLGTLYNSPLHF.

CDR3 in DNA: TGTGCCAGCTCACCACCGGGGGGACAGGGTATAACTGAAGCTTTCTTT. As protein: CASSPPGGQGITEAFF. The chain couples TRBV18 to TRBJ1-1; TRBD1 matches at 9 bases. Per the germline V gene, CDR1 is KGHSH and CDR2 is LQKENI. V lost 0 bases and J lost 5; bases outside the gene matches: 7. The length of the CDR3 is 16 residues.

This clonotype appeared a few times. The CDR3 DNA follows: TGTGCCTGGACCCAGACAGGGATCTATGGCTACACCTTC. Its protein is CAWTQTGIYGYTF. The genes are TRBV30 and TRBJ1-2; 7 nucleotides align to TRBD1. Germline V gene lookup returns CDR1 GTSNPN and CDR2 SVGIG (reference sequence). This CDR3 is built from 13 residues. Trimming removed 4 bases from V and 4 bases from J; junction bases left unmatched: 6.

The chain recombines TRBV7-2 with TRBJ2-5; D is undetermined. The CDR3 has 13 residues. Germline CDR1 reads SGHTA; CDR2 reads FQGNSA. The V gene lost 6 bases and the J gene lost 1 base, with 9 bases spanning the gap. The CDR3 coding sequence is TGTGCCAGCAGACAGACCTCCCAAGAGACCCAGTACTTC. Amino acid sequence: CASRQTSQETQYF.

The chain carries TRBV12-3 or TRBV12-4 and TRBJ2-1; 7 bases are shared with TRBD2. The CDR3 sequence is 15 residues long. V shed 3 bases and J 8 bases; nucleotides not matched to a gene: 10. The DNA of the CDR3 is TGTGCCAGCAGTTTTGTGGGGGAGGGCCCGCATGAGCAGTTCTTC. Residues: CASSFVGEGPHEQFF.

The chain couples TRBV7-9 to TRBJ2-3; 7 bases agree with TRBD1. V lost 5 bases and J lost 4; bases outside the gene matches: 3. The V gene's germline CDR1 is SEHNR and CDR2 FQNEAQ (reference sequence). This CDR3 comprises 13 residues. CDR3 loop: CASSHDRADTQYF. DNA of the CDR3: TGTGCCAGCAGCCACGACAGGGCAGATACGCAGTATTTT.

This clonotype was seen more than once but under ten times. The rearrangement joins TRBV12-3 or TRBV12-4 to TRBJ2-7; no clear D gene. Trimming shortened V by 3 bases and J by 3 bases, and 6 bases separated the two germline ends. The CDR3 has 12 amino acids. Written as DNA, the CDR3 is TGTGCCAGCAGTTTGCAGGTCTACGAGCAGTACTTC. It yields the protein CASSLQVYEQYF.

V usage is TRBV6-2 or TRBV6-3 and J usage is TRBJ2-7; a possible D gene is TRBD2 (5 bases). The V and J ends lost 4 bases and 1 base respectively, with 11 bases between them. CDR3 size: 14 residues. The V gene's germline CDR1 is MNHEY and CDR2 SVGEGT. The CDR3 bases are TGTGCCAGCAGTTCGGGGTTTAGGTCCTACGAGCAGTACTTC. This codes for CASSSGFRSYEQYF.

This sequence joins TRBV4-3 and TRBJ2-5; 7 positions match TRBD1. The CDR3 covers 16 residues. Germline V lookup: CDR1 LGHNA, CDR2 YSLEER. V shed 0 bases and J 5 bases; nucleotides not matched to a gene: 9. CDR3 in DNA: TGCGCCAGCAGCCAAGATTTTGGACAGGTTCGTGAGACCCAGTACTTC. It is translated as CASSQDFGQVRETQYF.

J is TRBJ2-6 and V is TRBV18, with 7 bases fitting TRBD2. The CDR3 runs 15 residues. CDR1 is KGHSH, CDR2 LQKENI, per germline. Losses at the gene ends were 7 bases for V and 0 bases for J; bases not matched to a gene: 3. The CDR3 region has the DNA TGTGCCAGCTGGGAGGGGTTCTCTGGGGCCAACGTCCTGACTTTC. The encoded protein is CASWEGFSGANVLTF.

This clonotype was seen repeatedly, ten times or more. The chain carries TRBV6-2 or TRBV6-3 and TRBJ2-4; 10 positions match TRBD1. Germline loops: CDR1 MNHEY, CDR2 SVGEGT. This CDR3 spans 15 amino acids. The V and J ends lost 5 bases and 8 bases, in that order; junction bases with no gene match: 9. The CDR3 nucleotides read TGTGCCAGCAGTGTCTGGGACAGGGGTTTGGACATTCAGTACTTC. As protein: CASSVWDRGLDIQYF.

The rearrangement joins TRBV7-8 to TRBJ1-1, with D possibly matching TRBD1 (5 bases). Deletions cut 6 bases from V and 1 base from J, with 18 bases between. CDR1 is SGHVS, CDR2 FQNEAQ, per germline. The CDR3 covers 16 residues. CDR3 in amino acids: CASRTTGGGKNTEAFF. CDR3 DNA sequence: TGTGCCAGCAGAACCACGGGGGGGGGAAAGAACACTGAAGCTTTCTTT.

The rearrangement uses TRBV5-1 and TRBJ2-7; possibly TRBD1 for D (6 bases). CDR3 length equals 13 residues. Trimming pared 3 bases from V and 7 bases from J, leaving 14 bases between. Germline CDR1 reads SGHRS; CDR2 reads YFSETQ. The CDR3 here is CASSSTGLREQYF. The CDR3 DNA reads TGCGCCAGCAGCTCAACAGGGCTCCGGGAGCAGTACTTC.

The gene calls are TRBV20-1 and TRBJ2-5; D is possibly TRBD1 (6 bases). The germline V and J ends were trimmed by 7 bases and 4 bases, with 16 bases remaining between them. Germline values: CDR1 DFQATT, CDR2 SNEGSKA (reference sequence). This CDR3 contains 13 residues. CDR3 coding DNA: TGCAGTGTTAATAAAGGGGGTTCAGAGACCCAGTACTTC. Protein product: CSVNKGGSETQYF.

The rearrangement links TRBV7-2 to TRBJ1-1; D is unresolved. Germline V gives CDR1 SGHTA, CDR2 FQGNSA. Trimming stripped 4 bases from V and 4 bases from J, with 7 bases between. CDR3 length: 12 residues. CDR3 bases: TGTGCCAGCAGCTCCCGACGCACTGAAGCTTTCTTT. It codes for CASSSRRTEAFF.